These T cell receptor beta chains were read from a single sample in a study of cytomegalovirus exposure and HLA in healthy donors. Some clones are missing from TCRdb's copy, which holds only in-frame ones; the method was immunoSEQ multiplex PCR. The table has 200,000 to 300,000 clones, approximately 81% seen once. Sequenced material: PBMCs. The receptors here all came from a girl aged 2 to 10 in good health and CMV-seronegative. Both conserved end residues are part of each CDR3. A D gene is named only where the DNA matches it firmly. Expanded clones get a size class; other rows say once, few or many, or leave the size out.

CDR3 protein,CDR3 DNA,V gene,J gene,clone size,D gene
CATSRGGVAYTF,TGTGCCACCAGCAGGGGAGGGGTAGCCTACACCTTC,TRBV15,TRBJ1-2,-,-
CAWSGGQGSGYTF,TGTGCCTGGAGTGGGGGACAGGGGTCCGGCTACACCTTC,TRBV30,TRBJ1-2,-,TRBD1
CASSSVDSRDEKLFF,TGTGCCAGCAGCTCGGTGGACAGTCGGGATGAAAAACTGTTTTTT,TRBV5-6,TRBJ1-4,-,-
CASSELGRSYGYTF,TGTGCCAGCAGTGAATTGGGGAGATCCTATGGCTACACCTTC,TRBV6-1,TRBJ1-2,-,-
CASSLAEQGFGYTF,TGCGCCAGCAGCTTGGCGGAGCAGGGATTTGGCTACACCTTC,TRBV5-1,TRBJ1-2,-,-
CAWSVGGGNQPQHF,TGTGCCTGGAGTGTAGGGGGAGGCAATCAGCCCCAGCATTTT,TRBV30,TRBJ1-5,-,-
CASRLDRGNTEAFF,TGCGCCAGCAGGTTGGACAGGGGAAACACTGAAGCTTTCTTT,TRBV4-1,TRBJ1-1,-,TRBD1
CASSFGGGDADTQYF,TGTGCCAGCAGCTTTGGCGGGGGGGACGCAGATACGCAGTATTTT,TRBV5-8,TRBJ2-3,-,TRBD2
CASSLVGGNTEAFF,TGCGCCAGCAGCTTGGTGGGGGGAAACACTGAAGCTTTCTTT,TRBV5-1,TRBJ1-1,-,-
CASSLWLTGTSGNTIYF,TGCGCCAGCAGCCTTTGGTTGACAGGGACCTCTGGAAACACCATATATTTT,TRBV5-1,TRBJ1-3,-,TRBD1
CATSGRDRGREQYF,TGTGCCACCAGCGGCCGGGACAGGGGGCGTGAGCAGTACTTC,TRBV15,TRBJ2-7,once,TRBD1
CASSQGQGGDQPQHF,TGTGCCAGCAGCCAAGGTCAGGGAGGCGATCAGCCCCAGCATTTT,TRBV4-2,TRBJ1-5,-,-
CASSLLRGPTANTEAFF,TGCGCCAGCAGCTTGTTGAGGGGGCCGACCGCTAACACTGAAGCTTTCTTT,TRBV5-1,TRBJ1-1,-,TRBD1
CASSLEGIGEQYF,TGTGCCAGCAGCTTGGAGGGGATCGGCGAGCAGTACTTC,TRBV5-4,TRBJ2-7,-,-